This TCR beta chain comes out of a study of beta chain features in type 1 diabetes. Study-wide background: All samples together contributed approximately 100 million sorted cells for examination. Whole-study results and caveats: Type 1 diabetes patients had moderately but significantly shorter TCRB CDR3s in all four CD4+ subsets. Researchers could not determine here whether HLA type influences TCRB rearrangement.

The authors reverse transcribed all of the isolated RNA, so sequencing captured expressed TCRB transcripts. Read counts averaged about 3.57 million for samples of naive, central memory and regulatory T cells. Only in-frame clones appear in the TCRdb table, and some are missing; sequencing was by immunoSEQ multiplex PCR. This table has roughly 370,000 clones, over 11% appearing once. Germline V CDR1 and CDR2: MNHEY, SVGAGI. Trimming took 4 bases from V and 0 from J; bases not matched to a gene: 7. The CDR3 runs 16 residues. This clone came up a few times. Its cognate antigen is unknown. The rearrangement links TRBV6-5 to TRBJ2-7, with 9 positions matching TRBD1. Sequenced input: naive CD4+ T cells from blood. The source of this sequence is a young man in good health. The CDR3 sequence is CASSSPRTGDSYEQYF. DNA of the CDR3: TGTGCCAGCAGTTCTCCTCGGACAGGGGACTCCTACGAGCAGTACTTC.